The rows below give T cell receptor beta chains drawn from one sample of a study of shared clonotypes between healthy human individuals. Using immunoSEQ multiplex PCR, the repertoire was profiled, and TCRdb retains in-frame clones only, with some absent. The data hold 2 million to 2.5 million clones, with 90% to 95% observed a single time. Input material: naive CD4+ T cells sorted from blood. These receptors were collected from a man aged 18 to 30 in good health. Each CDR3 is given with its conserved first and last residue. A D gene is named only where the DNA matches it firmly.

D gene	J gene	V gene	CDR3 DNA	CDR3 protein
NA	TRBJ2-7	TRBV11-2	TGTGCCAGCAGCTCCGGCGACGAGCAGTACTTC	CASSSGDEQYF
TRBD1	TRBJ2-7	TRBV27	TGTGCCAGCAGCCAGAGGACAGGGGGTTACGAGCAGTACTTC	CASSQRTGGYEQYF
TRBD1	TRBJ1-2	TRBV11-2	TGTGCCAGCAGCCTAACAGGACAGGGCTTTTCGGTTGGCTACACCTTC	CASSLTGQGFSVGYTF
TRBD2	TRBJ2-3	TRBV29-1	TGCAGCGTTGCGACTACTAGCGGGGGGGGAGATACGCAGTATTTT	CSVATTSGGGDTQYF
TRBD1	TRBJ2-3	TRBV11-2	TGTGCCAGCAGCCCATTAAGGACAGGGGCAGATACGCAGTATTTT	CASSPLRTGADTQYF
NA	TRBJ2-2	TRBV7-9	TGTGCCAGCAGCTCCTTCCCCCGGGCAGGGCTTAACACCGGGGAGCTGTTTTTT	CASSSFPRAGLNTGELFF
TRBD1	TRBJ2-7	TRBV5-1	TGCGCCAGCAGCTTGGACCCCGGGACAGCCTACGAGCAGTACTTC	CASSLDPGTAYEQYF
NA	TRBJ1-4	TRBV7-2	TGTGCCAGCAGCTTAAGGGGCCCGGTTGGGGATGAAAAACTGTTTTTT	CASSLRGPVGDEKLFF
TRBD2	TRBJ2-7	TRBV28	TGTGCCAGCAGTTCAATATCCGGGACTAGCGGGGGCTCGCTCCAGTACTTC	CASSSISGTSGGSLQYF
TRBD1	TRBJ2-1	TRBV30	TGTGCCTGGGAGACAGGGTCAGGCAATGAGCAGTTCTTC	CAWETGSGNEQFF
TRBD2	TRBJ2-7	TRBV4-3	TGCGCCAGCAGCCAAGGACTAGCGGGAACTTACGAGCAGTACTTC	CASSQGLAGTYEQYF
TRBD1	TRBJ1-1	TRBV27	TGTGCCACCGACAGGGGGGAGAACACTGAAGCTTTCTTT	CATDRGENTEAFF
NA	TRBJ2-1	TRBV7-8	TGTGCCAGCAGCTTAGAAGGGTCCCGTTACAATGAGCAGTTCTTC	CASSLEGSRYNEQFF
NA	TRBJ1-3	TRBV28	TGTGCCAGCAGTTTTAAAGGGGTCAACAGAGCTGGAAACACCATATATTTT	CASSFKGVNRAGNTIYF